The source of this T cell receptor (beta chain) is a study of PD-L1 blockade in urothelial cancer. Notes on this clone: No antigen is known for it.

General study results and limits: Tumor-associated TCR clones expanded more in blood at 3 weeks in patients with durable benefit.

Generated by immunoSEQ multiplex PCR, the TCRdb table keeps only in-frame clones and is missing some. The table has about 130,000 clones, 86% seen once; the top ten hold 2.4%. Noted time point: peripheral blood 6 weeks after treatment start. V was cut by 1 base and J by 7 bases, with 11 bases left in between. The CDR3 loop spans 13 amino acids. The germline CDR1 and CDR2 sequences are MNHNS and SASEGT. The specimen comprised PBMCs, sampled around atezolizumab (anti-PD-L1) treatment. The clonotype was recovered from a man aged 50 or older with urothelial cancer. This chain connects TRBV6-1 to TRBJ2-7, with D unresolved. Here the CDR3 DNA reads TGTGCCAGCAGTGAAGTTCACTATGGGGAGCAGTACTTC. Translating it yields CASSEVHYGEQYF.